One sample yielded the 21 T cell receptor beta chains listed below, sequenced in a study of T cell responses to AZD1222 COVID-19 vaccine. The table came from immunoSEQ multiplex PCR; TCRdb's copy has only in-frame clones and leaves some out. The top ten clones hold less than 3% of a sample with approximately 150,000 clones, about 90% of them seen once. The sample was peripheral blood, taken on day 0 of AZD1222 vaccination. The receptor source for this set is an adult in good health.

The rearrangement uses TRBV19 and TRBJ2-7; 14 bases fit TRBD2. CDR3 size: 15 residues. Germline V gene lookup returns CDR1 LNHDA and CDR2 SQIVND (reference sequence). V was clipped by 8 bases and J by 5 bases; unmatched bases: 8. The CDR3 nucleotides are TGTGCCAGTGCCCCTCCGGGACTAGCGGGAGACGAGCAGTACTTC. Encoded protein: CASAPPGLAGDEQYF.

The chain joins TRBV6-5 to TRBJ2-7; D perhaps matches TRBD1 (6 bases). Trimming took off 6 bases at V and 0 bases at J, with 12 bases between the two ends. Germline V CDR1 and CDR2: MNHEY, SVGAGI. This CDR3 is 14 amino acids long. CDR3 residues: CASRNQGGSYEQYF. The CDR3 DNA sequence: TGTGCCAGCAGAAATCAAGGGGGCTCCTACGAGCAGTACTTC.

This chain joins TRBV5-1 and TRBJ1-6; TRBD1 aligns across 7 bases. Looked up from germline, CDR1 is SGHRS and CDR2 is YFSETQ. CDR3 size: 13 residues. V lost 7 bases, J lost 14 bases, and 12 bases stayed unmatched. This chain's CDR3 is CASARDSNSALHF. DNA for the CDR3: TGCGCCAGCGCCCGGGACAGTAATTCGGCCCTCCACTTT.

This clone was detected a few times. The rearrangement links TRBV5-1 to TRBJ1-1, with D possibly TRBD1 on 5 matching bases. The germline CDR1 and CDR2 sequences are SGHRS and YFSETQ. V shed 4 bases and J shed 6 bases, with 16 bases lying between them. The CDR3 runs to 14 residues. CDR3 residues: CASSLGRGFPEAFF. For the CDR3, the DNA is TGCGCCAGCAGCCTCGGTAGGGGTTTCCCTGAAGCTTTCTTT.

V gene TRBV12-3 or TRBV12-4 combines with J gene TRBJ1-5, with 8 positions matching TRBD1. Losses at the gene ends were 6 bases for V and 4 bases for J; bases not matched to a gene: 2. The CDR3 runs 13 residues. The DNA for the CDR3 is TGTGCCAGCAGACGACAGGGGAATCAGCCCCAGCATTTT. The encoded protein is CASRRQGNQPQHF.

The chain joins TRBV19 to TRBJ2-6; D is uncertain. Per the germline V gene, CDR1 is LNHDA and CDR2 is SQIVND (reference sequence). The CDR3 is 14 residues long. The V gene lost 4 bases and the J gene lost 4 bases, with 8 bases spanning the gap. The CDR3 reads CASSRSSGANVLTF. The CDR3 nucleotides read TGTGCCAGTAGTAGGAGTTCGGGGGCCAACGTCCTGACTTTC.

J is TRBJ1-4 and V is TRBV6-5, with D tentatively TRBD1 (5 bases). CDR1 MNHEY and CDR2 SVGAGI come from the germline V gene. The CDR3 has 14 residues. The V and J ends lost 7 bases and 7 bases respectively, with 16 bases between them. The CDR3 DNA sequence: TGTGCCAGCAAGGGATCAGGGAGGGGTGAAAAACTGTTTTTT. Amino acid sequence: CASKGSGRGEKLFF.

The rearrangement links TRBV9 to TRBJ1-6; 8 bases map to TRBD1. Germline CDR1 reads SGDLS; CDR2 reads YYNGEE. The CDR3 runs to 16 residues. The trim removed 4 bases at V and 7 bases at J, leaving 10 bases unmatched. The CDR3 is CASSRQTGAMNSPLHF. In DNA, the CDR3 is TGTGCCAGCAGCCGACAGACAGGGGCGATGAATTCACCCCTCCACTTT.

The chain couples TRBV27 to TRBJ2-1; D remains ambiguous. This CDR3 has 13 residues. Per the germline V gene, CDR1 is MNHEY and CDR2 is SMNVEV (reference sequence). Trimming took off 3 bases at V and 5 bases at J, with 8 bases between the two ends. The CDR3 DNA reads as TGTGCCAGCAGTTTTGCGCAGGACAATGAGCAGTTCTTC. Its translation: CASSFAQDNEQFF.

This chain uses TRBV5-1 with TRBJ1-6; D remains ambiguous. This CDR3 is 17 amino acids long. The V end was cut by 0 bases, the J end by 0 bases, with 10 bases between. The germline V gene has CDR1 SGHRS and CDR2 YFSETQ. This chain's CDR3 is CASSLGLVGSYNSPLHF. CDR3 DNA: TGCGCCAGCAGCTTGGGGCTGGTAGGCTCCTATAATTCACCCCTCCACTTT.

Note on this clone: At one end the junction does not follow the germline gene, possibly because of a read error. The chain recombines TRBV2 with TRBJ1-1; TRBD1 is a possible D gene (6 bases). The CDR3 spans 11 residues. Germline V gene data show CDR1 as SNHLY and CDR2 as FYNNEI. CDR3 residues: CASSDPWTAHF. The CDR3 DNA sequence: TGTGCCAGCAGTGATCCCTGGACAGCGCACTTT.

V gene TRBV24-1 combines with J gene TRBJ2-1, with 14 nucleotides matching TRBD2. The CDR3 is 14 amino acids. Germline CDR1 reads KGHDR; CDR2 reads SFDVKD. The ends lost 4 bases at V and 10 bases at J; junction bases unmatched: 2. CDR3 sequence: CATSDGTSGREQFF. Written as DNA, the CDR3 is TGTGCCACCAGTGACGGGACTAGCGGGAGAGAGCAGTTCTTC.

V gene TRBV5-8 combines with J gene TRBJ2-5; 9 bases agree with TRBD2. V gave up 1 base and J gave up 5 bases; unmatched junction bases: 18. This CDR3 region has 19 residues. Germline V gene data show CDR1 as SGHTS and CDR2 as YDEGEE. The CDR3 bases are TGTGCCAGCAGCTTGAAGCGGGAGGTTCATCTGCGGGAAGTGGAGACCCAGTACTTC. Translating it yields CASSLKREVHLREVETQYF.

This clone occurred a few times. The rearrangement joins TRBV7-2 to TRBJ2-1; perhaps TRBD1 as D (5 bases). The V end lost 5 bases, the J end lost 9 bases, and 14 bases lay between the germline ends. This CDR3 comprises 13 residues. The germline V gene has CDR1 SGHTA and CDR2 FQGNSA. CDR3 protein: CASSRSQGIEQFF. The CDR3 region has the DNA TGTGCCAGCAGCCGGTCCCAGGGAATTGAGCAGTTCTTC.

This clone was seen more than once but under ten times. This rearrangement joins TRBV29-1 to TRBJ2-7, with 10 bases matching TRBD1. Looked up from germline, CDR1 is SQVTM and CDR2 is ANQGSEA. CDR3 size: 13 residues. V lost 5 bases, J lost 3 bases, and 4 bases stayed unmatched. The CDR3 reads CSVLRDRGYEQYF. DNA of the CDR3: TGCAGCGTTCTCCGGGACAGGGGCTACGAGCAGTACTTC.

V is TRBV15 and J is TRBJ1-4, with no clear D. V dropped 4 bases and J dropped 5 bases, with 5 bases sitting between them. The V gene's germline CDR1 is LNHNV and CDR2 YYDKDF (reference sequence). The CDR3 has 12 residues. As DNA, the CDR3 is TGTGCCACCAGCACGGAAAATGAAAAACTGTTTTTT. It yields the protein CATSTENEKLFF.

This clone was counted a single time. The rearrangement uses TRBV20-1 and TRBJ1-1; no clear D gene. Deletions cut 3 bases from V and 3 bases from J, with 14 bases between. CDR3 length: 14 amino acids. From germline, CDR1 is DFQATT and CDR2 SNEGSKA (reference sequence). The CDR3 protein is CSASSRPAYTEAFF. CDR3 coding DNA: TGCAGTGCTAGTTCCCGACCTGCATACACTGAAGCTTTCTTT.

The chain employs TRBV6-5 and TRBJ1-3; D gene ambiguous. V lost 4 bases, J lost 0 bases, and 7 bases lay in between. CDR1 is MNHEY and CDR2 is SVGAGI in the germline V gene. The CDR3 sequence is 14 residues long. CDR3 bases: TGTGCCAGCAGTTTTCGGGGCTCTGGAAACACCATATATTTT. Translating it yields CASSFRGSGNTIYF.

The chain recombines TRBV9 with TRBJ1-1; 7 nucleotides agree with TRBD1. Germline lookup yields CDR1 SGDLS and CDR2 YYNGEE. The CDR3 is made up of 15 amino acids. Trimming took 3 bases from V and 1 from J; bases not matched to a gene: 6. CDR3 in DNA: TGTGCCAGCAGCGACCCGGGACAGCAGAACACTGAAGCTTTCTTT. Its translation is CASSDPGQQNTEAFF.

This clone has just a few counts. The CDR3 DNA reads as TGCGCCAGCAGCCGAGGACAGACTGTTTCTGATGGCTACACCTTC. This gives the protein CASSRGQTVSDGYTF. The V call is TRBV4-1, the J call TRBJ1-2; possibly TRBD1 for D (6 bases). Trimming left V 4 bases short and J 6 bases short, with 18 bases between. The CDR3 runs to 15 residues. The V gene's germline CDR1 is MGHRA and CDR2 YSYEKL.

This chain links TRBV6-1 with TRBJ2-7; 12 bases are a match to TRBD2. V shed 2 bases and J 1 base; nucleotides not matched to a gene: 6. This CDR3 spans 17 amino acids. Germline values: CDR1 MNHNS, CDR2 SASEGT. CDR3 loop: CASSERLAGGGSYEQYF. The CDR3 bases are TGTGCCAGCAGTGAAAGGCTAGCGGGAGGGGGATCCTACGAGCAGTACTTC.